This entry describes one T cell receptor beta chain. This specimen comes from a study of T cell responses to AZD1222 COVID-19 vaccine. Method: immunoSEQ multiplex PCR; TCRdb's copy keeps in-frame clones and lacks some. The data hold approximately 100,000 clones, with around 90% observed a single time. Per the germline V gene, CDR1 is SGHTA and CDR2 is FQGTGA. The CDR3 extends over 13 amino acids. Between the trimmed V and J ends, which lost 1 base and 9 bases, there was a span of 10 bases. V and J are TRBV7-3 and TRBJ1-5; D is unresolved. This TCR came from an adult in good health. Sequencing was performed on peripheral blood, taken on day 0 of MenACWY control vaccination. The CDR3: CASSLNEGGPQHF. The CDR3, as DNA: TGTGCCAGCAGCTTAAATGAAGGTGGGCCCCAGCATTTT.